This entry lists 25 T cell receptor beta chains sequenced from one sample in a study of beta chain features in type 1 diabetes. Findings and limits, study-wide: Type 1 diabetes patients had TCRB CDR3s that were shorter (moderately but significantly so) in all four CD4+ subsets.

All of the isolated RNA was reverse transcribed, so expressed TCRB transcripts were sequenced. TCRdb's table, derived via immunoSEQ multiplex PCR, lists solely in-frame clones and lacks some. The sample holds about 160,000 clones, around 7.9% seen once. Antigen specificity for these receptors is unknown. The sample was central memory CD4+ T cells from blood. The receptors come from a man younger than 30 with type 1 diabetes.

The rearrangement links TRBV5-1 to TRBJ2-1; a weak D match, TRBD1 (7 bases). This CDR3 region has 15 residues. Germline V CDR1 and CDR2: SGHRS, YFSETQ. Trimming took off 1 base at V and 6 bases at J, with 14 bases between the two ends. CDR3 sequence: CASSLNQGGTNEQFF. CDR3 DNA sequence: TGCGCCAGCAGCTTGAATCAGGGGGGTACCAATGAGCAGTTCTTC.

This chain joins TRBV7-8 and TRBJ2-7; D possibly corresponds to TRBD2 (5 bases). V dropped 0 bases and J dropped 4 bases, with 16 bases sitting between them. The CDR3 runs to 16 residues. Germline CDR1 reads SGHVS; CDR2 reads FQNEAQ. The chain's CDR3 is CASSLAAGGVVYEQYF. In DNA, the CDR3 is TGTGCCAGCAGCTTAGCGGCAGGAGGTGTAGTATACGAGCAGTACTTC.

This clone was seen a handful of times. The genes are TRBV6-5 and TRBJ2-7, with TRBD2 as a possible D gene (5 bases). Germline assignment: CDR1 MNHEY and CDR2 SVGAGI. The V and J ends lost 2 bases and 4 bases respectively, with 18 bases between them. The length of the CDR3 is 16 residues. The DNA for the CDR3 is TGTGCCAGCAGTTACGCCGGTCCCTCATCGGGATACGAGCAGTACTTC. Translated: CASSYAGPSSGYEQYF.

This clone was seen only a few times. The CDR3 coding sequence is TGTGCCAGCAGCTCCAGTAACAAGCGATACGAGCAGTACTTC. Residues: CASSSSNKRYEQYF. The rearrangement links TRBV11-2 to TRBJ2-7; D is ambiguous. This CDR3 contains 14 residues. Trimming took 4 bases from V and 4 from J, leaving 14 bases between them. Germline V CDR1 and CDR2: SGHAT, FQNNGV.

The J gene is TRBJ2-5, the V gene TRBV5-6, with TRBD2 matching over 12 bases. CDR3 length: 18 residues. The J segment lost 5 bases and the V segment lost 4 bases, leaving 15 bases of the junction unmatched. From germline, CDR1 is SGHDT and CDR2 YYEEEE. The CDR3 sequence is CASSRTSGALQTLETQYF. CDR3 in DNA: TGTGCCAGCAGCCGGACTAGCGGGGCCCTACAGACCTTGGAGACCCAGTACTTC.

This chain joins TRBV7-8 and TRBJ1-2; a weak D match, TRBD1 (6 bases). Trimming took 0 bases from V and 8 from J, leaving 10 bases between them. The CDR3 has 13 amino acids. The germline V gene encodes CDR1 SGHVS and CDR2 FQNEAQ. The CDR3: CASSLADSGGYTF. The CDR3 DNA reads TGTGCCAGCAGCTTAGCGGACAGCGGAGGCTACACCTTC.

The J gene is TRBJ2-7, the V gene TRBV5-1; no definite D call. There are 16 residues in the CDR3. V was shortened by 4 bases and J by 0 bases, with 17 bases between the two germline ends. The germline V gene has CDR1 SGHRS and CDR2 YFSETQ. The CDR3 DNA follows: TGCGCCAGCAGCACCACCCCGGGTATGGACTCCTACGAGCAGTACTTC. Translated: CASSTTPGMDSYEQYF.

The rearrangement uses TRBV5-1 and TRBJ2-7; D call uncertain. Germline V CDR1 and CDR2: SGHRS, YFSETQ. The CDR3 is made up of 14 amino acids. V was pared by 3 bases and J by 2 bases, with 12 bases between. In DNA, the CDR3 is TGCGCCAGCAGCTCGGTAACAGAAGCCTACGAGCAGTACTTC. Its translation is CASSSVTEAYEQYF.

This clone came up a few times. The chain couples TRBV19 to TRBJ1-2; 9 bases are shared with TRBD1. CDR3 length: 12 amino acids. Germline CDR1 and CDR2: LNHDA and SQIVND (reference sequence). Losses at the gene ends were 8 bases for V and 5 bases for J; bases not matched to a gene: 3. The CDR3: CASDDRGYGYTF. The CDR3 DNA follows: TGTGCCAGTGACGACAGGGGGTATGGCTACACCTTC.

This chain joins TRBV28 and TRBJ1-2, with a possible D match to TRBD1 (5 bases). V shed 4 bases and J shed 1 base, with 7 bases lying between them. The CDR3 covers 13 residues. Germline CDR1 and CDR2: MDHEN and SYDVKM. CDR3 sequence (DNA): TGTGCCAGCAGTTGGACATTTAACTATGGCTACACCTTC. It is translated as CASSWTFNYGYTF.

The J gene is TRBJ1-2, the V gene TRBV2; no clear D gene. Germline CDR1 reads SNHLY; CDR2 reads FYNNEI. Trimming took off 2 bases at V and 2 bases at J, with 9 bases between the two ends. The CDR3 has 14 amino acids. The CDR3 loop is CASSESGANYGYTF. The DNA of the CDR3 is TGTGCCAGCAGTGAATCGGGAGCAAACTATGGCTACACCTTC.

This clone was recorded many times. V and J are TRBV28 and TRBJ2-5, with D possibly TRBD1 on 6 matching bases. The CDR3 spans 13 residues. Trimming took 6 bases from V and 5 from J, leaving 13 bases between them. Germline CDR1 MDHEN, CDR2 SYDVKM. The CDR3 reads CASRGAARETQYF. The CDR3 DNA is TGTGCCAGCAGGGGGGCGGCGCGGGAGACCCAGTACTTC. The entire variable domain, with the rest obtained from reference TRBV28 and TRBJ2-5, is as follows: DVKVTQSSRYLVKRTGEKVFLECVQDMDHENMFWYRQDPGLGLRLIYFSYDVKMKEKGDIPEGYSVSREKKERFSLILESASTNQTSMYLCASRGAARETQYFGPGTRLLVL.

This clone was counted between two and nine times. The J gene is TRBJ2-3, the V gene TRBV10-3; TRBD2 matches 14 bases. The J segment lost 3 bases and the V segment lost 3 bases, leaving 2 bases of the junction unmatched. Germline assignment: CDR1 ENHRY and CDR2 SYGVKD. The CDR3 runs 16 residues. The CDR3 loop reads CAISDRTSGGTDTQYF. CDR3 coding DNA: TGTGCCATCAGTGATCGGACTAGCGGGGGGACAGATACGCAGTATTTT.

The V call is TRBV27, the J call TRBJ2-7, with 10 nucleotides matching TRBD1. Germline CDR1 reads MNHEY; CDR2 reads SMNVEV (reference sequence). The CDR3 is 16 residues long. V gave up 6 bases and J gave up 3 bases; unmatched junction bases: 11. CDR3 loop: CASSLSPTGGGYEQYF. CDR3 sequence (DNA): TGTGCCAGCAGCCTCAGCCCGACAGGGGGCGGCTACGAGCAGTACTTC.

The rearrangement joins TRBV7-8 to TRBJ2-5; 10 nucleotides match TRBD1. This CDR3 has 15 residues. Germline V CDR1 and CDR2: SGHVS, FQNEAQ. J lost 5 bases, V lost 5 bases, and 8 bases had no gene match. CDR3 in DNA: TGTGCCAGCAGCGCCACCCCGGGACAGGGGGAGACCCAGTACTTC. It is translated as CASSATPGQGETQYF.

Only a few counts were recorded for this clone. The chain uses TRBV28 and TRBJ1-5, with D unclear. This CDR3 is 12 amino acids long. V was clipped by 8 bases and J by 1 base, with 6 bases between them. CDR1 and CDR2 from the germline V gene are MDHEN and SYDVKM. For the CDR3, the DNA is TGTGCCAGCGTCGCGAGCAATCAGCCCCAGCATTTT. This gives the protein CASVASNQPQHF.

In this sample, this clone turned up a few times. V usage is TRBV5-1 and J usage is TRBJ2-1, with 8 nucleotides matching TRBD2. The V segment lost 1 base and the J segment 7 bases; nucleotides outside the gene matches: 7. The CDR3 is made up of 15 amino acids. The germline V gene has CDR1 SGHRS and CDR2 YFSETQ. CDR3 sequence reads: CASSLIRGLENEQFF. The CDR3 coding sequence is TGCGCCAGCAGCTTGATCCGGGGACTAGAAAATGAGCAGTTCTTC. Filled out from reference TRBV5-1 and TRBJ2-1, the complete variable domain reads KAGVTQTPRYLIKTRGQQVTLSCSPISGHRSVSWYQQTPGQGLQFLFEYFSETQRNKGNFPGRFSGRQFSNSRSEMNVSTLELGDSALYLCASSLIRGLENEQFFGPGTRLTVL.

This clone has more than one count but fewer than ten. This chain uses TRBV28 with TRBJ1-2, with D unresolved. Germline V gene sequence: CDR1 MDHEN, CDR2 SYDVKM. The length of the CDR3 is 14 residues. Trimming took 5 bases from V and 4 from J, leaving 14 bases between them. Written as DNA, the CDR3 is TGTGCCAGCAGTCCGGGAGGAGGTAGCTATGGCTACACCTTC. It codes for CASSPGGGSYGYTF.

V and J are TRBV7-2 and TRBJ1-2; D is undetermined. Germline V gene sequence: CDR1 SGHTA, CDR2 FQGNSA. This CDR3 region has 14 residues. The V end lost 0 bases, the J end lost 8 bases, and 13 bases lay between the germline ends. CDR3 amino acids: CASSLAVVGRGYTF. CDR3 bases: TGTGCCAGCAGCTTAGCGGTGGTGGGCAGAGGCTACACCTTC.

This clone was detected a few times. V usage is TRBV5-6 and J usage is TRBJ2-5; no clear D. The germline CDR1 and CDR2 sequences are SGHDT and YYEEEE. With 0 bases removed from V and 2 bases from J, the gap between germline ends came to 8 bases. The CDR3 has 14 amino acids. The CDR3 coding sequence is TGTGCCAGCAGCTTGGAGCGAGTTCAAGAGACCCAGTACTTC. It translates to CASSLERVQETQYF.

This clone appeared once. V gene TRBV11-3 combines with J gene TRBJ2-3; D call uncertain. Germline V CDR1 and CDR2: SGHNT, YENEEA. Between the trimmed V and J ends, which lost 0 bases and 4 bases, there was a span of 8 bases. CDR3 size: 14 residues. The CDR3 loop reads CASSLDGPADTQYF. The CDR3 coding sequence is TGTGCCAGCAGCTTAGATGGTCCGGCAGATACGCAGTATTTT.

This clone has ten or more counts. Other nucleotide sequences from this sample produce the same CDR3. The chain has TRBV29-1 and TRBJ2-7; D is possibly TRBD2 (5 bases). The CDR3 consists of 12 residues. Germline assignment: CDR1 SQVTM and CDR2 ANQGSEA. Trimming left V 7 bases short and J 0 bases short, with 10 bases between. The CDR3 loop reads CSGTGDSYEQYF. The CDR3 DNA is TGCAGCGGTACCGGGGACTCCTACGAGCAGTACTTC.

This clone was seen a handful of times. This chain links TRBV5-1 with TRBJ2-3; D uncertain. CDR1 SGHRS and CDR2 YFSETQ come from the germline V gene. V lost 4 bases to trimming and J lost 0 bases, with 12 bases between them. The CDR3 sequence is 15 residues long. The CDR3: CASSPSWASTDTQYF. The CDR3 nucleotides are TGCGCCAGCAGCCCGAGCTGGGCTAGCACAGATACGCAGTATTTT.

The rearrangement joins TRBV7-9 to TRBJ2-3, with D possibly being TRBD2 (5 bases). The V end was cut by 4 bases, the J end by 0 bases, with 11 bases between. Per germline, CDR1 SEHNR and CDR2 FQNEAQ (reference sequence). CDR3 size: 15 residues. For the CDR3, the DNA is TGTGCCAGCAGCTCGGGATTAAGTAGCACAGATACGCAGTATTTT. Translation gives CASSSGLSSTDTQYF.

The gene calls are TRBV9 and TRBJ2-3; D possibly corresponds to TRBD2 (6 bases). From germline, CDR1 is SGDLS and CDR2 YYNGEE. This CDR3 spans 15 amino acids. Deletions cut 0 bases from V and 0 bases from J, with 8 bases between. This CDR3 reads CASSVVADSTDTQYF. As DNA, the CDR3 is TGTGCCAGCAGCGTAGTAGCGGATAGCACAGATACGCAGTATTTT.